This T cell receptor beta chain derives from a study of lymphopenia after photon versus proton radiotherapy. Study-wide points: Oligoclonal CD8+ Temra expansion after nadir drove photon patients' diversity drop. Under photons, naive T cells and diversity fell while effector/memory populations rose. Better survival with proton therapy was suggested as possible, not demonstrated. Larger post-nadir TCR diversity loss correlated inversely with survival in deceased patients.

Sequencing was performed with immunoSEQ multiplex PCR; in TCRdb, only in-frame clones are kept and a portion is missing. Altogether about 39,000 clones are present, 92% being singletons, with the ten largest covering 13% to 15%. In regard to this clone: What it binds is unknown.

Germline V CDR1 and CDR2: SGHAT, FQDESV (reference sequence). The CDR3 is 14 amino acids. The germline V and J ends were trimmed by 4 bases and 5 bases, with 14 bases remaining between them. This sample comprised peripheral blood, obtained from a patient treated with photon-based radiotherapy. This TCR derives from a man aged 55 to 70 with cholangiocarcinoma. The chain joins TRBV11-1 to TRBJ1-2; D unresolved. The CDR3 spells CASSSTPENYGYTF. The CDR3 nucleotides are TGTGCCAGCAGCTCAACTCCTGAAAATTATGGCTACACCTTC.